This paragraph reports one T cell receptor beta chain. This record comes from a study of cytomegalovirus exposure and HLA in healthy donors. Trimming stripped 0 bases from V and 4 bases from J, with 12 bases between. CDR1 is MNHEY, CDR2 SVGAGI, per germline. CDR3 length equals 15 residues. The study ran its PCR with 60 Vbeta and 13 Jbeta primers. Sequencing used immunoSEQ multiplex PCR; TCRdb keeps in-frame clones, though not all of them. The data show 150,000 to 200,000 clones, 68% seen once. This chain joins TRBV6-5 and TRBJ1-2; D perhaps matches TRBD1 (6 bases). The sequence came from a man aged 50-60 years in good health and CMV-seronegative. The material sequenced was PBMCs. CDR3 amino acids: CASSYSAGAGYGYTF. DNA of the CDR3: TGTGCCAGCAGTTACTCGGCAGGGGCGGGCTATGGCTACACCTTC.